Here is one T cell receptor (beta chain) with its context. The antigen remains unidentified. In germline, CDR1 is SNHLY, CDR2 FYNNEI. This CDR3 comprises 12 residues. Trimming pared 4 bases from V and 11 bases from J, leaving 11 bases between. It was with 60 Vbeta and 13 Jbeta primers that the PCR ran. Repertoires were generated with immunoSEQ multiplex PCR, while TCRdb's copy carries only in-frame clones and drops some. The data contain some 150,000 clones, around 82% of them seen just once; the ten biggest clones take up under 8%. These data originate in a study of cytomegalovirus exposure and HLA in healthy donors. Study-wide results and caveats: A later analysis linked 15,000 to 20,000 TCR beta sequences to HLA alleles at 0.05 false discovery rate.

V gene TRBV2 combines with J gene TRBJ1-4, with a possible D match to TRBD1 (5 bases). The sequence derives from a woman aged 45-60 years in good health and CMV-seropositive. Sample: PBMCs. CDR3 nucleotide sequence: TGTGCCAGCAGTGCGGACATTTTCAAACTGTTTTTT. This translates into CASSADIFKLFF.